Here is one T cell receptor (beta chain) with its context. Antigen: not known. This sample is drawn from a study of T cell repertoires in cytomegalovirus infection. Study-level information: Public TCR beta signature analysis indicated the presence of both CMV infection and matching HLA type. General observations from the study: Summed frequency of shared TCR beta families picked out CMV carriers who also had the relevant HLA. Across the ex vivo response, the dominant clonotypes were HLA-C-restricted CMV-specific TCR beta clonotypes.

This CDR3 has 16 amino acids. CDR1 and CDR2 from the germline V gene are SEHNR and FQNEAQ (reference sequence). Between the trimmed V and J ends, which lost 5 bases and 0 bases, there was a span of 15 bases. TCRdb re-called the reads through MiXCR, storing one row per CDR3 protein. Of about 890,000 distinct CDR3 sequences in the sample, around 32% were seen once. The rearrangement uses TRBV7-9 and TRBJ2-3, with a tentative D call TRBD1 (6 bases). Specimen: cultured CD8+ T cells from PBMCs, collected from culture after CMV antigen stimulation. This TCR was sampled from a human donor in good health (CMV status not recorded). Some clones in this sample may be carry-over from other donors' samples. In nucleotides, the CDR3 is TGTGCCAGCAGCCGTGGCAGACAGGCGAGCACAGATACGCAGTATTTT. Its translation: CASSRGRQASTDTQYF. Using reference TRBV7-9 and TRBJ2-3 for the parts outside the CDR3, the full variable domain is DTGVSQNPRHKITKRGQNVTFRCDPISEHNRLYWYRQTLGQGPEFLTYFQNEAQLEKSRLLSDRFSAERPKGSFSTLEIQRTEQGDSAMYLCASSRGRQASTDTQYFGPGTRLTVL.